The 14 T cell receptor beta chains reported below all come from one sample, sequenced in a study of PD-L1 blockade in urothelial cancer. Generated by immunoSEQ multiplex PCR, the TCRdb table keeps only in-frame clones and is missing some. The data show tens of thousands of clones, almost 90% seen once. Time point reported: pretreatment peripheral blood. This specimen was PBMCs, taken around atezolizumab (anti-PD-L1) treatment. Source of these receptors: a man aged 60 to 69 with urothelial cancer.

This chain joins TRBV5-1 and TRBJ2-1; 11 positions match TRBD2. The ends lost 5 bases at V and 7 bases at J; junction bases unmatched: 5. From germline, CDR1 is SGHRS and CDR2 YFSETQ. The CDR3 has 14 amino acids. CDR3 sequence (DNA): TGCGCCAGCAGTAGCGGGAGGGCCCAGAATGAGCAGTTCTTC. Amino acid sequence: CASSSGRAQNEQFF.

The chain links TRBV9 to TRBJ2-2; no definite D call. Trimming removed 1 base from V and 4 bases from J, with 11 bases in between. The germline V gene encodes CDR1 SGDLS and CDR2 YYNGEE. The CDR3 covers 15 residues. The CDR3 loop is CASSVSQSFTGELFF. As DNA, the CDR3 is TGTGCCAGCAGCGTAAGTCAAAGCTTCACCGGGGAGCTGTTTTTT.

The J gene is TRBJ1-2, the V gene TRBV5-6; D uncertain. Deletions cut 4 bases from V and 5 bases from J, with 21 bases between. This CDR3 is 16 amino acids long. Germline V gene data show CDR1 as SGHDT and CDR2 as YYEEEE. CDR3 residues: CASSHLVVGSTYGYTF. In DNA form, the CDR3 reads TGTGCCAGCAGCCACCTGGTCGTAGGGAGTACGTATGGCTACACCTTC.

The rearrangement joins TRBV4-2 to TRBJ1-1; TRBD1 matches 12 bases. CDR1 is LGHNA, CDR2 YNFKEQ, per germline. The CDR3 sequence is 15 residues long. With V trimmed by 5 bases and J by 11 bases, 12 bases remained unmatched. The CDR3 sequence is CASSSRDRGQGYAFF. As DNA, the CDR3 is TGTGCCAGCAGCAGTAGGGACAGGGGGCAGGGATACGCTTTCTTT.

This chain connects TRBV11-2 to TRBJ1-2, with 7 bases fitting TRBD1. The germline V gene encodes CDR1 SGHAT and CDR2 FQNNGV. The CDR3 contains 14 residues. V lost 5 bases to trimming and J lost 5 bases; unmatched junction nucleotides: 8. This chain's CDR3 is CASSPDRDSYGYTF. In nucleotides, the CDR3 is TGTGCCAGCAGCCCAGACAGGGACTCATATGGCTACACCTTC.

The V call is TRBV4-1, the J call TRBJ2-1; the D gene is possibly TRBD2 (5 bases). The CDR3 is made up of 15 amino acids. Germline-derived CDR1 and CDR2 are MGHRA and YSYEKL. The V and J ends lost 3 bases and 0 bases respectively, with 9 bases between them. The CDR3 DNA reads TGCGCCAGCAGCCAGGGAGCCGTCTCCTACAATGAGCAGTTCTTC. Residues: CASSQGAVSYNEQFF.

The chain uses TRBV18 and TRBJ1-4; 11 positions match TRBD1. The germline CDR1 and CDR2 sequences are KGHSH and LQKENI. This CDR3 has 16 residues. After removal of 3 bases from V and 7 bases from J, the junction contained 7 bases not matched to a gene. DNA for the CDR3: TGTGCCAGCTCACCCCGGGACAGGGGGTTGCCTGAAAAACTGTTTTTT. Its translation is CASSPRDRGLPEKLFF.

V gene TRBV4-1 combines with J gene TRBJ1-2; 10 nucleotides align to TRBD1. This CDR3 comprises 18 residues. The V gene's germline CDR1 is MGHRA and CDR2 YSYEKL. J lost 5 bases, V lost 4 bases, and 16 bases had no gene match. The CDR3 here is CASSLVSGTGAYLYGYTF. The CDR3 coding sequence is TGCGCCAGCAGCCTAGTCTCCGGGACAGGGGCCTACCTTTATGGCTACACCTTC.

With regard to this clone: One end of the junction fails to match germline, which may point to a read error. V usage is TRBV29-1 and J usage is TRBJ1-2; 8 nucleotides agree with TRBD1. Germline lookup yields CDR1 SQVTM and CDR2 ANQGSEA. The length of the CDR3 is 15 residues. CDR3 region: CSVEDRGSSNYGYTF. In DNA, the CDR3 is TGCAGCGTAGAAGACAGGGGTTCTTCTAACTATGGCTACACCTTC.

This chain links TRBV5-1 with TRBJ2-4; maybe TRBD1 (7 bases). The CDR3 has 15 residues. Germline values: CDR1 SGHRS, CDR2 YFSETQ. The V end lost 0 bases, the J end lost 9 bases, and 16 bases lay between the germline ends. The CDR3 DNA reads TGCGCCAGCAGCTTGGGCGGGACAGATAGAGGCATTCAGTACTTC. Its protein product is CASSLGGTDRGIQYF.

This clone appeared a single time. The gene calls are TRBV27 and TRBJ2-7; 9 nucleotides line up with TRBD2. CDR1 MNHEY and CDR2 SMNVEV come from the germline V gene (reference sequence). The CDR3 has 16 amino acids. V was clipped by 2 bases and J by 1 base; unmatched bases: 6. This CDR3 reads CASSLLAGMTSYEQYF. CDR3 bases: TGTGCCAGCAGTTTACTAGCGGGAATGACTTCCTACGAGCAGTACTTC.

The V call is TRBV5-1, the J call TRBJ2-5; 7 nucleotides line up with TRBD1. Trimming took 1 base from V and 2 from J; bases not matched to a gene: 5. The CDR3 is 15 residues long. The germline V gene has CDR1 SGHRS and CDR2 YFSETQ. As DNA, the CDR3 is TGCGCCAGCAGCTTGAACCAGGGGGTTCAAGAGACCCAGTACTTC. This codes for CASSLNQGVQETQYF.

V is TRBV7-2 and J is TRBJ2-2; 8 bases map to TRBD1. The CDR3 runs 19 residues. In germline, CDR1 is SGHTA, CDR2 FQGNSA. Germline trimming cut 5 bases from V and 2 bases from J; bases unmatched to any gene: 16. CDR3 protein: CASSHRQGWETTNTGELFF. CDR3 DNA sequence: TGTGCCAGCAGCCATCGACAGGGGTGGGAGACAACAAACACCGGGGAGCTGTTTTTT.

The chain recombines TRBV11-1 with TRBJ2-2, with a tentative D call TRBD2 (6 bases). Between the trimmed V and J ends, which lost 1 base and 5 bases, there was a span of 8 bases. The V gene's germline CDR1 is SGHAT and CDR2 FQDESV (reference sequence). The CDR3 sequence is 14 residues long. CDR3 residues: CASSLVGGTGELFF. The CDR3 bases are TGTGCCAGCAGCTTAGTGGGGGGTACCGGGGAGCTGTTTTTT.